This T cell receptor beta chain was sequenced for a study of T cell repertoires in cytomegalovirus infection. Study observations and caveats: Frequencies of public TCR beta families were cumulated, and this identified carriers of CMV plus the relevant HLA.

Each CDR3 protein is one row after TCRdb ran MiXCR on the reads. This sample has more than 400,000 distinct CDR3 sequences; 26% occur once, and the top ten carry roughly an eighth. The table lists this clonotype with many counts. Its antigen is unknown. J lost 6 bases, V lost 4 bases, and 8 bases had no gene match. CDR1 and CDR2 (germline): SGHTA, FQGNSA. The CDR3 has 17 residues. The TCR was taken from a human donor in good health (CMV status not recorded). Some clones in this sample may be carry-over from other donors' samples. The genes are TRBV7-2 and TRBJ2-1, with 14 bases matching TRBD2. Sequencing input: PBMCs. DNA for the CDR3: TGTGCCAGCAGCTCCAGGACTAGCGGGAGGAGCCTCAATGAGCAGTTCTTC. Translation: CASSSRTSGRSLNEQFF.